This T cell receptor beta chain was obtained from a study of blood T cell repertoires in COVID-19. At the level of the study: Acute and convalescent COVID-19 specimens originated in the United States, Italy and Spain.

Between the trimmed V and J ends, which lost 0 bases and 8 bases, there was a span of 20 bases. CDR1 is LGHNT and CDR2 is FRNRAP in the germline V gene. The CDR3 loop spans 17 amino acids. In the original processing: Amplification of reference gene primers provided the estimated nucleated cell counts. The method was immunoSEQ multiplex PCR; TCRdb's version includes in-frame clones alone and lacks a portion of them. V and J calls and clone size are copied from that table; D and trimming were computed from the DNA. The sample has more than 85,000 clones; 82% are singletons. The rearrangement links TRBV12-5 to TRBJ2-1; D gene unclear. The sequenced material came from peripheral blood. The sequence came from a man older than 75 with acute or convalescent COVID-19. In nucleotides, the CDR3 is TGTGCTAGTGGTTTGGTTGTGGTGAGTTCGAATTGGTATGAGCAGTTCTTC. Translating gives CASGLVVVSSNWYEQFF.